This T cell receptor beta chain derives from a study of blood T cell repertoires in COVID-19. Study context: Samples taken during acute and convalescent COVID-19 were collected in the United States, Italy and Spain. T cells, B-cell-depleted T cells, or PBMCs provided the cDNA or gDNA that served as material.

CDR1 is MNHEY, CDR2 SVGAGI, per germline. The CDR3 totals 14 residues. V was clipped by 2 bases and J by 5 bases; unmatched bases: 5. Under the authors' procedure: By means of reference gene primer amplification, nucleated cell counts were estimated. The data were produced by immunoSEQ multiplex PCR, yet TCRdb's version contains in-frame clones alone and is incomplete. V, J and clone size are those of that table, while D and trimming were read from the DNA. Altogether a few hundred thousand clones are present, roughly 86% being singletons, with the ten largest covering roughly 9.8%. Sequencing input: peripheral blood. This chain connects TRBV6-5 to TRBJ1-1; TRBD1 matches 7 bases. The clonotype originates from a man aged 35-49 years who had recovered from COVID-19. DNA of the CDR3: TGTGCCAGCAGTTACAACGACAGGGTTACTGAAGCTTTCTTT. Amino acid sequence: CASSYNDRVTEAFF.